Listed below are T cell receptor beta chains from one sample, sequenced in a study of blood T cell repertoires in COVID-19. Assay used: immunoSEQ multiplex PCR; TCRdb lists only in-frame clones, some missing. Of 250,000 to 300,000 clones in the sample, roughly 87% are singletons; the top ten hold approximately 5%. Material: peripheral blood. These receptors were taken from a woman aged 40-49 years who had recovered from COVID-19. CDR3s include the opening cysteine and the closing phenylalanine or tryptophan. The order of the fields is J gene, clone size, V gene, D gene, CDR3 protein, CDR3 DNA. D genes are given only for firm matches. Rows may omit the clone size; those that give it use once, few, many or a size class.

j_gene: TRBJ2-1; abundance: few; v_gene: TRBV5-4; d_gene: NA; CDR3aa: CASGRETAHNEQFF; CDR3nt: TGTGCCAGTGGCCGGGAGACGGCTCACAATGAGCAGTTCTTC
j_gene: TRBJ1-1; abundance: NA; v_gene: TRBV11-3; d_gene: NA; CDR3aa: CASSLGANTEAFF; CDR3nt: TGTGCCAGCAGCTTAGGGGCGAACACTGAAGCTTTCTTT
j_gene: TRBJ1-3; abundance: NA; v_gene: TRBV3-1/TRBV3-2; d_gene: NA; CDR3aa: CASSQYSYSGNTIYF; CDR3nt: TGTGCCAGCAGTCAATACAGCTACTCTGGAAACACCATATATTTT
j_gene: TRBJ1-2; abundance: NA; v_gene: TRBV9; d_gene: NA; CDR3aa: CASSVEDRRGYTF; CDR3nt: TGTGCCAGCAGCGTCGAGGACAGACGGGGCTACACCTTC
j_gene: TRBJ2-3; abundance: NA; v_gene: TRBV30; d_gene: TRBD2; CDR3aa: CAWTGLAGSTDTQYF; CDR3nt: TGTGCCTGGACCGGACTAGCGGGTAGCACAGATACGCAGTATTTT
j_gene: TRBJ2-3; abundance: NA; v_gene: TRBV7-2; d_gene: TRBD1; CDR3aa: CASSLGGTGLDTQYF; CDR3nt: TGTGCCAGCAGCTTAGGAGGGACAGGGCTAGATACGCAGTATTTT
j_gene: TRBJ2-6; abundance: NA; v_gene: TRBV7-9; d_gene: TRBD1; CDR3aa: CASSLTRTGGVGANVLTF; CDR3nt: TGTGCCAGCAGCTTGACAAGGACAGGGGGCGTTGGGGCCAACGTCCTGACTTTC
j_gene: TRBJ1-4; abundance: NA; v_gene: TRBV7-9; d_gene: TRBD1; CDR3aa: CASSQQRTGNEKLFF; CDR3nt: TGTGCCAGCAGCCAGCAAAGGACAGGGAATGAAAAACTGTTTTTT
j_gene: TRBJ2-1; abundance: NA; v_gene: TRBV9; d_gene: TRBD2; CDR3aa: CASSVARAGVDEQFF; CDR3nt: TGTGCCAGCAGCGTAGCCCGAGCGGGAGTCGATGAGCAGTTCTTC
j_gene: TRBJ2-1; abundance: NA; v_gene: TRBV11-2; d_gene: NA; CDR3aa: CASSPPRNAYNEQFF; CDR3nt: TGTGCCAGCAGCCCCCCCAGGAATGCCTACAATGAGCAGTTCTTC
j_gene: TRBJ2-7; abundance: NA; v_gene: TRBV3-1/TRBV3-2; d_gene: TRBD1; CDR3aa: CASSPTPGTGVFAEQYF; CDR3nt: TGTGCCAGCAGCCCAACGCCCGGGACAGGGGTATTTGCCGAGCAGTACTTC
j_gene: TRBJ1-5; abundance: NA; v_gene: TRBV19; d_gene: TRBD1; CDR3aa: CASNLDRDQPQHF; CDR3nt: TGTGCCAGTAACCTGGACAGGGATCAGCCCCAGCATTTT
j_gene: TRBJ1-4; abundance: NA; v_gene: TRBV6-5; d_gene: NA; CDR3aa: CASNPGHGSNEKLFF; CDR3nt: TGTGCCAGCAATCCTGGTCACGGTTCTAATGAAAAACTGTTTTTT
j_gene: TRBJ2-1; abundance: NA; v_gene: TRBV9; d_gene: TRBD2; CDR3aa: CASSTRLAGYNEQFF; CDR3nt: TGTGCCAGCAGCACTAGACTAGCGGGATACAATGAGCAGTTCTTC
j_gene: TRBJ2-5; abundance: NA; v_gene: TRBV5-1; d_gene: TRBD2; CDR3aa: CASSFGDYPETQYF; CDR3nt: TGCGCCAGCAGCTTCGGGGACTATCCAGAGACCCAGTACTTC
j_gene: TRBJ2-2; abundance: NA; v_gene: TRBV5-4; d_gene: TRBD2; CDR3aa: CASSLMTSGFNTGELFF; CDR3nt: TGTGCCAGCAGCTTGATGACTAGCGGATTTAACACCGGGGAGCTGTTTTTT
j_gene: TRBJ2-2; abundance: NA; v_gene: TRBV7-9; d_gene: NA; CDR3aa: CASRGRSVTGELFF; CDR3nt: TGTGCCAGCAGAGGTCGGAGTGTGACCGGGGAGCTGTTTTTT
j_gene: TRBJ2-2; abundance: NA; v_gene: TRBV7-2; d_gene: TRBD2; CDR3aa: CASSPPGLAGAGELFF; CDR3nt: TGTGCCAGCAGCCCTCCCGGACTAGCGGGTGCCGGGGAGCTGTTTTTT
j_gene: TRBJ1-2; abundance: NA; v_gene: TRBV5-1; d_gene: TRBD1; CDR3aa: CASSPGQGAGYYGYTF; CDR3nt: TGCGCCAGCAGCCCGGGACAGGGGGCAGGGTACTATGGCTACACCTTC
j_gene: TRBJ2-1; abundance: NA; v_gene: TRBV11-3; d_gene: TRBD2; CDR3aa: CAVSGKVNEQFF; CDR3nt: TGTGCCGTGAGCGGGAAAGTAAATGAGCAGTTCTTC
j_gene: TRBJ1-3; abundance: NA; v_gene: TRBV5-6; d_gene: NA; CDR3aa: CASSVTAGNTIYF; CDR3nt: TGTGCCAGCAGCGTTACAGCTGGAAACACCATATATTTT
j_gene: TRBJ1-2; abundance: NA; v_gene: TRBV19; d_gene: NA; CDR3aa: CASSPGGYGYTF; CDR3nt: TGTGCCAGTAGTCCCGGTGGCTATGGCTACACCTTC
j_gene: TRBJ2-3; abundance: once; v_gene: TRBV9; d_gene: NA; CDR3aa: CASSVYRETTDTQYF; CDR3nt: TGTGCCAGCAGCGTATACAGGGAAACCACAGATACGCAGTATTTT
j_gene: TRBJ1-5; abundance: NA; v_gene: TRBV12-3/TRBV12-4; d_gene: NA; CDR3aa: CASSWANQPQHF; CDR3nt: TGTGCCAGCAGTTGGGCCAATCAGCCCCAGCATTTT
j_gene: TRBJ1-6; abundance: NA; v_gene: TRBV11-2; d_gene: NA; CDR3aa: CASSARVGGNSPLHF; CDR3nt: TGTGCCAGCAGCGCGAGGGTGGGGGGGAATTCACCCCTCCACTTT
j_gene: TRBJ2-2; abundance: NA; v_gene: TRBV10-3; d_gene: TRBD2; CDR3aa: CAISAMTSGRGNTGELFF; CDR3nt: TGTGCCATCAGTGCGATGACTAGCGGGAGAGGGAACACCGGGGAGCTGTTTTTT
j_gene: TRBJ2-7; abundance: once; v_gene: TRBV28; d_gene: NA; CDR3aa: CASSSGVRVYEQYF; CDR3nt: TGTGCCAGCAGTTCAGGAGTCAGGGTTTACGAGCAGTACTTC
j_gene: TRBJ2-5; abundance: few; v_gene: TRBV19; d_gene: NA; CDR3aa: CASSIGGEETQYF; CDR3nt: TGTGCCAGTAGTATTGGAGGGGAAGAGACCCAGTACTTC
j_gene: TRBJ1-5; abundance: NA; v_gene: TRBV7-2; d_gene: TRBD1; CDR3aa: CASSRQGAQPQHF; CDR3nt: TGTGCCAGCAGCAGACAGGGGGCTCAGCCCCAGCATTTT
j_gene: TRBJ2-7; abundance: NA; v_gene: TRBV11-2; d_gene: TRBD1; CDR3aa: CASSNSGGSLSSYEQYF; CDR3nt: TGTGCCAGCAGCAACTCAGGGGGCTCCCTTAGCTCCTACGAGCAGTACTTC
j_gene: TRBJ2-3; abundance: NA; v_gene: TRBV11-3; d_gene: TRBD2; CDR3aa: CASSLGGSAGGPATQYF; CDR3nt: TGTGCCAGCAGCTTAGGAGGTTCGGCGGGAGGCCCGGCTACGCAGTATTTT
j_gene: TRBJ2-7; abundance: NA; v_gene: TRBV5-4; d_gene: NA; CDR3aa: CASSLWGGDSYEQYF; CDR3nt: TGTGCCAGCAGCTTGTGGGGGGGCGACTCCTACGAGCAGTACTTC
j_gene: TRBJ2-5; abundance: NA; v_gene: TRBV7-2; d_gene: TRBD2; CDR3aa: CASSLAPSGGTQETQYF; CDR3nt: TGTGCCAGCAGCTTAGCGCCCAGCGGGGGCACCCAAGAGACCCAGTACTTC
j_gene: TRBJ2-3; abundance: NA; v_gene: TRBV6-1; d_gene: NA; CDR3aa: CASSDFRGSSTDTQYF; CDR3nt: TGTGCCAGCAGTGACTTCAGGGGATCCAGCACAGATACGCAGTATTTT
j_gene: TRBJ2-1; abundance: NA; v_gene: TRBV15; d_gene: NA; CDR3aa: CATSMSDSYNEQFF; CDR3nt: TGTGCCACCAGCATGAGCGACTCCTACAATGAGCAGTTCTTC
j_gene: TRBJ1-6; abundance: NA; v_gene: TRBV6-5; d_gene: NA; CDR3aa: CASSPVGGNSPLHF; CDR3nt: TGTGCCAGCAGCCCCGTGGGCGGGAACTCACCCCTCCACTTT
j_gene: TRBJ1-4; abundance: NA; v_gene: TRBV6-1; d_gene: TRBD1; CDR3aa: CASSDRGTDNEKLFF; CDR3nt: TGTGCCAGCAGTGACAGGGGGACTGATAATGAAAAACTGTTTTTT
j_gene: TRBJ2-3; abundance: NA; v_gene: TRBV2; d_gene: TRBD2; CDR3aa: CASSITSDRDTQYF; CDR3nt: TGTGCCAGCAGTATTACTAGCGATAGAGATACGCAGTATTTT
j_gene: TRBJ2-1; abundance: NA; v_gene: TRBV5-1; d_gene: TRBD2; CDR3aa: CASTLAGLAGSSEQFF; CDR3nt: TGCGCCAGCACTCTGGCCGGGCTAGCGGGAAGTAGTGAGCAGTTCTTC
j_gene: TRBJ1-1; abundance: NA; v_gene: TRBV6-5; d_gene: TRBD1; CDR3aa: CASGPGTGGRNEAFF; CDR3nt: TGTGCCAGCGGGCCCGGGACAGGGGGTAGGAATGAAGCTTTCTTT
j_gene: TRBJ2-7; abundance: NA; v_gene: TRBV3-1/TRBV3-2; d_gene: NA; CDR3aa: CASSRTEGYEQYF; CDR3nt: TGTGCCAGCAGTCGTACCGAGGGCTACGAGCAGTACTTC
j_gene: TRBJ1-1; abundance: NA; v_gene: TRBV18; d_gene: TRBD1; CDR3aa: CASSPFSDRGMEAFF; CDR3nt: TGTGCCAGCTCACCATTTTCGGACAGGGGGATGGAAGCTTTCTTT
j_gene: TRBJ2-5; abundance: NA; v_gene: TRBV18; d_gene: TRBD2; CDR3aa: CASSLISSGRETQYF; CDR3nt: TGTGCCAGCTCACTGATCAGTAGCGGGCGAGAGACCCAGTACTTC
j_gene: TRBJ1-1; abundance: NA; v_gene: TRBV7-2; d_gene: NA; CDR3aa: CASSLVAMGVGSTEAFF; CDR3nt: TGTGCCAGCAGCTTAGTAGCTATGGGGGTCGGGAGCACTGAAGCTTTCTTT
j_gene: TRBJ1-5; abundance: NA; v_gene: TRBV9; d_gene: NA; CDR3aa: CASSVAGNQPQHF; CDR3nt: TGTGCCAGCAGCGTAGCCGGCAATCAGCCCCAGCATTTT
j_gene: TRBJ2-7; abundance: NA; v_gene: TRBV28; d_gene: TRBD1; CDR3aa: CASSRDRALREQYF; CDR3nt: TGTGCCAGCAGCCGAGACAGGGCTTTGCGCGAGCAGTACTTC
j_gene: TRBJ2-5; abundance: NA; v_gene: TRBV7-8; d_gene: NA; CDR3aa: CASSSRDFIKRAQYF; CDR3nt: TGTGCCAGCAGCTCCCGGGACTTCATTAAGAGAGCCCAGTACTTC
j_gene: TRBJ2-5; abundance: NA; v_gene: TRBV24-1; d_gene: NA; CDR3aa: CATSDFRETQYF; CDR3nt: TGTGCCACCAGTGATTTTAGAGAGACCCAGTACTTC
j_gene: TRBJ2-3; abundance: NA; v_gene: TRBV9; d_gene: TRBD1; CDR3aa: CASSVIGDRRTDTQYF; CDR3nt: TGTGCCAGCAGCGTCATTGGGGACAGGCGCACAGATACGCAGTATTTT
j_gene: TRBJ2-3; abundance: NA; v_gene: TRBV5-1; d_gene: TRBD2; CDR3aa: CASSSRGGGRKNTQYF; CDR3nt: TGCGCCAGCAGCTCGAGGGGTGGCGGGAGAAAAAATACGCAGTATTTT
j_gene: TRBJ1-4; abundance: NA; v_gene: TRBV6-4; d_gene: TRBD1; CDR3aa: CASSLDPGQGLEKLFF; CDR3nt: TGTGCCAGCAGTCTCGACCCGGGACAGGGACTTGAAAAACTGTTTTTT
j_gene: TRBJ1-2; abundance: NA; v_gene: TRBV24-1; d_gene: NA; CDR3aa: CATSDPKQPSAYGYTF; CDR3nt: TGTGCCACCAGTGACCCGAAACAGCCATCGGCCTATGGCTACACCTTC
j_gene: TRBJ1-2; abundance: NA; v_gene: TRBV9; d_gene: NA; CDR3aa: CASSGQTNYGYTF; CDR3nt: TGTGCCAGCAGTGGACAGACTAACTATGGCTACACCTTC
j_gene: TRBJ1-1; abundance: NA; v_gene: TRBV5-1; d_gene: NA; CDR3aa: CASSLALIREGGTEAFF; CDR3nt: TGCGCCAGCAGCTTGGCCCTAATCCGGGAAGGAGGAACTGAAGCTTTCTTT